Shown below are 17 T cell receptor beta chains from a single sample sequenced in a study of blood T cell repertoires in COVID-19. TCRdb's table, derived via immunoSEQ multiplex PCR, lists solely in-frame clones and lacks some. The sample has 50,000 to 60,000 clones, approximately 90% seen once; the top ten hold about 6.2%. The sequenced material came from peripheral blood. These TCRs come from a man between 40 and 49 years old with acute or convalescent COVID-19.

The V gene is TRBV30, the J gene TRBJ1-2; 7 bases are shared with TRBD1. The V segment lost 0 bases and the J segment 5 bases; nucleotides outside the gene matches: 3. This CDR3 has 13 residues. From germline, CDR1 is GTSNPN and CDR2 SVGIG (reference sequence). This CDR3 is CAWSVRGIYGYTF. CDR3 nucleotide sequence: TGTGCCTGGAGTGTCAGGGGGATTTATGGCTACACCTTC.

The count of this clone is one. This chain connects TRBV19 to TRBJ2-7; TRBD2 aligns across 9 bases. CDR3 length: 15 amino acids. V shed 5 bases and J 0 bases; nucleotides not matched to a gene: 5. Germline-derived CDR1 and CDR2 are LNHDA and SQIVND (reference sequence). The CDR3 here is CASSQTSGPSYEQYF. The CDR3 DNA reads TGTGCCAGTAGTCAGACTAGCGGCCCCTCCTACGAGCAGTACTTC.

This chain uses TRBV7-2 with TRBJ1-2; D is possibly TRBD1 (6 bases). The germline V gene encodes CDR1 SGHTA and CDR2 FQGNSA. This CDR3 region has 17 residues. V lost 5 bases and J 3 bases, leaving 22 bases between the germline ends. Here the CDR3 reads CASSPIRVGGLDYGYTF. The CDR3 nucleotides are TGTGCCAGCAGCCCCATTAGGGTCGGGGGGCTGGACTATGGCTACACCTTC.

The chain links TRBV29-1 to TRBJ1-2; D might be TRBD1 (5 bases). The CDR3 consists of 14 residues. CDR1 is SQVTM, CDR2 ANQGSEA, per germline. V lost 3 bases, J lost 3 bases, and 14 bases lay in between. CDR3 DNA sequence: TGCAGCGTTGAGGAGGAGGAGGGGTACTATGGCTACACCTTC. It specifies CSVEEEEGYYGYTF. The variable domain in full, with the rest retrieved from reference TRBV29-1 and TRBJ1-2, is SAVISQKPSRDICQRGTSLTIQCQVDSQVTMMFWYRQQPGQSLTLIATANQGSEATYESGFVIDKFPISRPNLTFSTLTVSNMSPEDSSIYLCSVEEEEGYYGYTFGSGTRLTVV.

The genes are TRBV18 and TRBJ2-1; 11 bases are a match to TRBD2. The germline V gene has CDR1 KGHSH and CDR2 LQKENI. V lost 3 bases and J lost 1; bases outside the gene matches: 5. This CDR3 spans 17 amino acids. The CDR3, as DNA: TGTGCCAGCTCACCCACTAGCGGGAGTCAGTCCTACAATGAGCAGTTCTTC. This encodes CASSPTSGSQSYNEQFF.

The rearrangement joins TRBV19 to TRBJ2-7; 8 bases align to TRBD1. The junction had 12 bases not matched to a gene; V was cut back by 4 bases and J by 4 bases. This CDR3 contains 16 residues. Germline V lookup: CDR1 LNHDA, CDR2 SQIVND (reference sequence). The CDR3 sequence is CASSTSLTGVGYEQYF. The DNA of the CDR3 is TGTGCCAGTAGTACAAGCTTGACAGGGGTAGGGTACGAGCAGTACTTC.

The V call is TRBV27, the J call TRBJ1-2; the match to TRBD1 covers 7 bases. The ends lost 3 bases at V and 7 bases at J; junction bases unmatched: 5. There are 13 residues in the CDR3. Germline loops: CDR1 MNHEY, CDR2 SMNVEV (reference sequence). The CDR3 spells CASSFGQGGGYTF. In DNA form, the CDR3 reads TGTGCCAGCAGTTTTGGGCAGGGGGGTGGCTACACCTTC.

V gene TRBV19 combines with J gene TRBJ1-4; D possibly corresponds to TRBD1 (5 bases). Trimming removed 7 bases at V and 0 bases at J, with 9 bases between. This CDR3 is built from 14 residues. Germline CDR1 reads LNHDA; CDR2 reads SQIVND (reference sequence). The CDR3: CASTPRATNEKLFF. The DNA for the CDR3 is TGTGCCAGTACCCCCAGGGCAACTAATGAAAAACTGTTTTTT.

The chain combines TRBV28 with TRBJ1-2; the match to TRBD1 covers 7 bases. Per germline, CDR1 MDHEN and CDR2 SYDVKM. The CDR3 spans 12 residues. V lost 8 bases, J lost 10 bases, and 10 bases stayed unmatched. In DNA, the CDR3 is TGTGCCAGCCGGCGACAGGGCAATGTCTACACCTTC. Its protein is CASRRQGNVYTF.

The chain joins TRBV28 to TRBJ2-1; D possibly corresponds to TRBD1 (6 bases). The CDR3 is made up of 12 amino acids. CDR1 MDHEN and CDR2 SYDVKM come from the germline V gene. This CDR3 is CGAAGQYNEQFF. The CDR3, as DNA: TGTGGGGCTGCCGGACAGTACAATGAGCAGTTCTTC.

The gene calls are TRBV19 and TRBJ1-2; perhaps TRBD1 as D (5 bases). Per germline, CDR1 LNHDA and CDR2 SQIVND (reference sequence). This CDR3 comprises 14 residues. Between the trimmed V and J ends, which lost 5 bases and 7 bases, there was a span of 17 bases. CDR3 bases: TGTGCCAGTAGTTCGGTGGGGCAGAGGTCTGGCTACACCTTC. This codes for CASSSVGQRSGYTF.

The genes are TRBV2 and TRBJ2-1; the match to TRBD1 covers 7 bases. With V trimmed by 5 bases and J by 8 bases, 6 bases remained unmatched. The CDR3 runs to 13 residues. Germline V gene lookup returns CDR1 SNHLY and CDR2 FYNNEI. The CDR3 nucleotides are TGTGCCAGCAGTCTTTTTACAGGGGATGAGCAGTTCTTC. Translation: CASSLFTGDEQFF.

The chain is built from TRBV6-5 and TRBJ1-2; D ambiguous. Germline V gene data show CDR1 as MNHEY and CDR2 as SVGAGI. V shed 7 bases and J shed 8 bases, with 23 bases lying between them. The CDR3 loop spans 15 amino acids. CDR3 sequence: CASISSEAKSLGYTF. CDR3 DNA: TGTGCCAGCATCTCCTCGGAGGCTAAGTCCTTAGGCTACACCTTC.

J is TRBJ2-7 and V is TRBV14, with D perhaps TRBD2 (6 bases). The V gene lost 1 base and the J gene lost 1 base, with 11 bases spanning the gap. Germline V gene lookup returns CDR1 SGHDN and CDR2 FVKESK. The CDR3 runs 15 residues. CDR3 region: CASSQGRGRSYEQYF. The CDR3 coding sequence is TGTGCCAGCAGCCAAGGGAGGGGACGATCCTACGAGCAGTACTTC. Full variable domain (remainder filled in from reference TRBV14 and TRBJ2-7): EAGVTQFPSHSVIEKGQTVTLRCDPISGHDNLYWYRRVMGKEIKFLLHFVKESKQDESGMPNNRFLAERTGGTYSTLKVQPAELEDSGVYFCASSQGRGRSYEQYFGPGTRLTVT.

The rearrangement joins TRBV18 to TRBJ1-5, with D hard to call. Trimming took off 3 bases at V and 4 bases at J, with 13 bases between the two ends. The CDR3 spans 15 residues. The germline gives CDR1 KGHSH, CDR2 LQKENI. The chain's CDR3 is CASSPAGVPNQPQHF. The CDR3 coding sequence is TGTGCCAGCTCACCCGCCGGGGTACCAAATCAGCCCCAGCATTTT.

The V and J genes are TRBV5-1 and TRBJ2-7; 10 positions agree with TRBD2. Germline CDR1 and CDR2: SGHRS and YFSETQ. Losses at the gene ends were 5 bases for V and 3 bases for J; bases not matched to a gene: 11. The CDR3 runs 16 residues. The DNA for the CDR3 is TGCGCCAGCAGTCGGAGAGGACTAGCGGAAATCTACGAGCAGTACTTC. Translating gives CASSRRGLAEIYEQYF.

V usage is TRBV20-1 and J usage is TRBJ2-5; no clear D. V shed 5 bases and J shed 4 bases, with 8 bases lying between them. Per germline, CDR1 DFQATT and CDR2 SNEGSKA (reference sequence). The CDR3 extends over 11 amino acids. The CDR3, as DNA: TGCAGTGCTTGGGCCGGAGAGACCCAGTACTTC. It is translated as CSAWAGETQYF.